This passage covers 5 T cell receptor beta chains from one sample sequenced in a study of CXCR3-negative and CXCR3-positive naive CD8 T cells. Study outcomes and limitations: In CXCR3-positive naive cells, the TRB CDR3s were more hydrophobic than in CXCR3-negative naive cells.

Antigens of these TCRs are unknown. All TRB cDNA libraries came from 5' RACE performed with UMI labels. TCRdb reanalyzed the 5' RACE reads, giving one entry per CDR3 protein sequence and no DNA. The sample spans 85,000 to 130,000 distinct CDR3 sequences; the ten largest clones claim more than 0.3%. The sequenced material came from naive CXCR3+ CD8+ T cells from blood. Subset specified: CD45RO-CCR7+CD27+CD95- naive CD8+ T cells expressing CXCR3 (TNR3+). These receptors were collected from a human donor in good health. Some clones in this sample may be carry-over from other donors' samples.

This rearrangement joins TRBV7-9 to TRBJ1-2; TCRdb's D call, TRBD1, is unchecked because there is no DNA. The CDR3 runs to 13 residues. Germline V gene data show CDR1 as SEHNR and CDR2 as FQNEAQ (reference sequence). The CDR3 sequence is CASSKQGWDGYTF.

The chain is built from TRBV6-2 or TRBV6-3 and TRBJ1-1. This CDR3 comprises 14 residues. The germline V gene encodes CDR1 MNHEY and CDR2 SVGEGT. CDR3 loop: CASSYRQENTEAFF.

This chain links TRBV5-1 with TRBJ2-5; lacking DNA, the TRBD1 call made by TCRdb goes unchecked. The V gene's germline CDR1 is SGHRS and CDR2 YFSETQ. The CDR3 is 13 amino acids. This chain's CDR3 is CASSLTGIETQYF.

The V and J genes are TRBV12-3 or TRBV12-4 and TRBJ2-7; the TCRdb D gene call, TRBD1, has no DNA to confirm it. The CDR3 sequence is 12 residues long. The CDR3 sequence is CASSGTGTAQYF.

The chain combines TRBV27 with TRBJ2-3; the D gene TCRdb calls, TRBD2, cannot be checked with no DNA. The germline V gene has CDR1 MNHEY and CDR2 SMNVEV (reference sequence). The CDR3 covers 17 residues. CDR3 residues: CASSLSIGLAGADTQYF.